This entry lists 8 T cell receptor beta chains sequenced from one sample in a study of T cell repertoires in cytomegalovirus infection (dated by TCRdb to the late 2010s). Sequencer: Illumina HiSeq 1500. TCRdb handled the public reads itself, with Q25 trimming in fastp and clone calling in MiXCR, and kept productive beta chains. Every CDR3 protein is listed once, alongside the most common genes and DNA of its rows. Across this sample there are about 740,000 distinct CDR3 sequences, with about 33% seen only once. The leading ten clones occupy 18% of the sample. Their antigens are not known. The intended sense of this specimen's treatment or condition label: in vitro stimulation with specific CMV peptide epitopes to enrich CMV-specific T cells. The sample here was cultured PBMCs, taken from culture after CMV antigen stimulation. The receptors were sampled from a human donor in good health (CMV status not recorded). Some clones in this sample may be carry-over from other donors' samples.

The CDR3 DNA follows: TGTGCCAGCAGTTACGAGGGCTCGAGCTCCTACAATGAGCAGTTCTTC. Translated: CASSYEGSSSYNEQFF. V usage is TRBV6-5 and J usage is TRBJ2-1; possible D gene TRBD2, 5 bases. The CDR3 is 16 amino acids. Germline CDR1 and CDR2: MNHEY and SVGAGI. Trimming pared 2 bases from V and 0 bases from J, leaving 11 bases between.

This clonotype was observed at least ten times. The rearrangement uses TRBV7-2 and TRBJ1-1; D is unclear. The CDR3 consists of 14 residues. Germline V gives CDR1 SGHTA, CDR2 FQGNSA. V was trimmed by 3 bases and J by 4 bases, leaving 12 bases between them. As DNA, the CDR3 is TGTGCCAGCAGCTTTTTCCCCGGCAGCACTGAAGCTTTCTTT. Translation: CASSFFPGSTEAFF.

This clonotype was recorded a few times. The V call is TRBV6-2 or TRBV6-3, the J call TRBJ1-1; a weak D match, TRBD1 (5 bases). Between the trimmed V and J ends, which lost 6 bases and 1 base, there was a span of 21 bases. CDR1 is MNHEY and CDR2 is SVGEGT in the germline V gene. This CDR3 comprises 17 residues. CDR3 nucleotides: TGTGCCAGCAGCCCCCACGGGGGGGGGGTTACGAACACTGAAGCTTTCTTT. Amino acids: CASSPHGGGVTNTEAFF.

This clonotype showed up just a few times. V is TRBV11-2 and J is TRBJ2-5; D is tentatively TRBD1 or TRBD2 (5 bases each). The CDR3 is 14 amino acids. Trimming left V 5 bases short and J 5 bases short, with 15 bases between. The germline V gene encodes CDR1 SGHAT and CDR2 FQNNGV. The CDR3 DNA reads as TGTGCCAGCAGCCGGACAATAGCGAGGGAGACCCAGTACTTC. Amino acids: CASSRTIARETQYF.

This chain connects TRBV19 to TRBJ1-4; D ambiguous. Trimming removed 9 bases at V and 6 bases at J, with 17 bases between. The CDR3 is made up of 14 amino acids. Germline values: CDR1 LNHDA, CDR2 SQIVND (reference sequence). CDR3 loop: CASRRGTVDEKLFF. The CDR3 DNA reads TGTGCCAGCAGAAGAGGAACAGTGGATGAAAAACTGTTTTTT.

The J gene is TRBJ2-7, the V gene TRBV7-9, with 8 bases aligning to TRBD2. Unmatched junction bases numbered 7, after V lost 7 bases and J lost 2 bases. The CDR3 covers 14 residues. The V gene's germline CDR1 is SEHNR and CDR2 FQNEAQ (reference sequence). CDR3 DNA: TGTGCCAGCACCCTTAGCGGGATCCCCTACGAGCAGTACTTC. Translated: CASTLSGIPYEQYF.

This chain joins TRBV27 and TRBJ2-7; 11 positions match TRBD1. V trimming: 6 bases; J trimming: 5 bases; junction bases outside the gene matches: 12. Germline V CDR1 and CDR2: MNHEY, SMNVEV (reference sequence). The CDR3 totals 16 residues. CDR3 sequence: CASSGQGAGVGNEQYF. In DNA form, the CDR3 reads TGTGCCAGCAGCGGACAGGGGGCCGGGGTTGGAAACGAGCAGTACTTC.

In its sample, this clonotype was seen a few times. V and J are TRBV29-1 and TRBJ2-7, with D possibly matching TRBD1 (6 bases). Trimming cost V 0 bases and J 3 bases, with 18 bases left between them. Germline CDR1 and CDR2: SQVTM and ANQGSEA. The CDR3 contains 16 residues. The CDR3 region is CSVEDGLRDKDYEQYF. The CDR3 nucleotides are TGCAGCGTTGAAGATGGACTCCGGGACAAAGACTACGAGCAGTACTTC.